What follows describes a single T cell receptor (beta chain). Its target is not known. TCRdb's copy holds only in-frame clones and misses some; the assay was immunoSEQ multiplex PCR. The sample includes 60,000 to 80,000 clones, around three quarters of them seen just once. These data come from a study of T cell responses to AZD1222 COVID-19 vaccine. V shed 2 bases and J 5 bases; nucleotides not matched to a gene: 6. Looked up from germline, CDR1 is SGHVS and CDR2 is FNYEAQ. There are 16 residues in the CDR3. Notes on the study in general: It was only a handful of AZD1222 recipients who were seropositive at baseline. Per reports, nearly half of all spike-specific TCRs target regions that are unmutated in variants. The study found Spike-specific TCR breadth and depth rose after two AZD1222 doses.

This material consisted of peripheral blood, taken 28 days after the second AZD1222 dose. The sequence came from an adult who received the AZD1222 COVID-19 vaccine. The chain couples TRBV7-6 to TRBJ1-6, with TRBD1 matching over 7 bases. As DNA, the CDR3 is TGTGCCAGCAGCTTAAGGACAGGAAGGGATAATTCACCCCTCCACTTT. This codes for CASSLRTGRDNSPLHF.